The clone carrying this T cell receptor beta chain turned up a few times. Its target is not known. This record belongs to a study of T cells after yellow fever vaccination. Study results and caveats: The booster response re-showed most primary clones: around 95% CD4, around 87% CD8.

Universal primer sites and UMIs were introduced during 5'RACE template-switching synthesis of TCR cDNA. TCRdb processed the 5' RACE reads anew with MiXCR; each CDR3 protein has one entry. This sample carries fewer than 350,000 distinct CDR3 sequences, 8.7% of them seen once, and the ten largest clones take over 15%. Germline loops: CDR1 SGHRS, CDR2 YFSETQ. The CDR3 is made up of 20 amino acids. Trimming removed 4 bases from V and 4 bases from J; junction bases left unmatched: 18. The V and J genes are TRBV5-1 and TRBJ2-3, with TRBD2 matching 13 bases. Source: PBMCs, taken on the day of the first yellow fever vaccination. This sequence was found in a man younger than 35 who received the YFV17D yellow fever vaccine. DNA for the CDR3: TGCGCCAGCAGCCAAACCCGTACTAGCGGGGGGGTCGCGCCCCCAGATACGCAGTATTTT. This encodes CASSQTRTSGGVAPPDTQYF.